These 3 T cell receptor beta chains share one sample of origin, sequenced in a study of T-cell memory formation after mild COVID-19. Via MiXCR, TCRdb re-called the 5' RACE reads, giving one row per CDR3 protein. The repertoire holds about 390,000 distinct CDR3 sequences, approximately 15% seen once, with 20% to 25% in the top ten. The sequencing sample was made of PBMCs or a T cell subset sorted from them (not recorded which). The receptors derive from a man aged 18 to 30 who had mild COVID-19 (a few samples of this study predate the infection). Cell type and time point are not known.

This chain joins TRBV10-3 and TRBJ1-1; 10 nucleotides match TRBD1. This CDR3 is built from 13 residues. The germline gives CDR1 ENHRY, CDR2 SYGVKD. Trimming removed 6 bases from V and 3 bases from J; junction bases left unmatched: 1. Here the CDR3 reads CAIRGTGDTEAFF. The CDR3 bases are TGTGCCATCAGAGGGACAGGGGACACTGAAGCTTTCTTT.

This clonotype was counted between two and nine times. The CDR3 here is CASSFGTLLTDTQYF. CDR3 in DNA: TGTGCCAGCAGCTTTGGAACTCTACTCACAGATACGCAGTATTTT. V is TRBV7-8 and J is TRBJ2-3; D unresolved. Trimming took off 3 bases at V and 2 bases at J, with 12 bases between the two ends. This CDR3 is 15 amino acids long. Germline V gene data show CDR1 as SGHVS and CDR2 as FQNEAQ.

This clonotype was counted only a few times. The rearrangement joins TRBV10-3 to TRBJ2-6, with TRBD1 matching over 7 bases. V dropped 10 bases and J dropped 0; count of bases not matched to a gene: 9. Germline assignment: CDR1 ENHRY and CDR2 SYGVKD. There are 16 residues in the CDR3. Here the CDR3 DNA reads TGTGCCACCCGGACAGGTGGAGACTCTGGGGCCAACGTCCTGACTTTC. It translates to CATRTGGDSGANVLTF.